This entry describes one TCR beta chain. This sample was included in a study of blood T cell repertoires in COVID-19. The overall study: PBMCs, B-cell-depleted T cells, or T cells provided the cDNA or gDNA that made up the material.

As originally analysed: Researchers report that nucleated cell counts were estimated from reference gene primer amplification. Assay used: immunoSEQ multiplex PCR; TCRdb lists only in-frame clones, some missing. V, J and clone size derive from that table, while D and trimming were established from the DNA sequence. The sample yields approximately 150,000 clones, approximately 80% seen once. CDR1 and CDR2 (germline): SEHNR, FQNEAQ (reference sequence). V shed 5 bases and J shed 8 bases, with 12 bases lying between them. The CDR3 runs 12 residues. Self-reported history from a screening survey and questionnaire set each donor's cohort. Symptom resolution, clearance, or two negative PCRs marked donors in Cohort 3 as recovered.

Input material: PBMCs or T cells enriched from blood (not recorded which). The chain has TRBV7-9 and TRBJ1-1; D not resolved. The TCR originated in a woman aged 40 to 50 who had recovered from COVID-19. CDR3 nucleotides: TGTGCCAGCAGCCCGGGTGGACTGGAAGCTTTCTTT. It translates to CASSPGGLEAFF.